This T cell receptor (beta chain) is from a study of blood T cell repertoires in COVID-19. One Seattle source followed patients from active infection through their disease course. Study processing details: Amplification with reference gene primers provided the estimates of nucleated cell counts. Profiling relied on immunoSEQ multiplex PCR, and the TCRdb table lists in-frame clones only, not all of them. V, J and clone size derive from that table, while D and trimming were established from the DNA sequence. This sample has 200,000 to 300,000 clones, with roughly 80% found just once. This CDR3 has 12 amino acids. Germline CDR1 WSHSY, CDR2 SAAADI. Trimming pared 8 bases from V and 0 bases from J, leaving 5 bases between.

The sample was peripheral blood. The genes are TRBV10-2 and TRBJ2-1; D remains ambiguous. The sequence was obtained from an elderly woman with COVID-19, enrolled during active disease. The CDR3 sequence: CASGSSYNEQFF. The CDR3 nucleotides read TGCGCCAGCGGCTCCTCCTACAATGAGCAGTTCTTC.